This T cell receptor beta chain was sequenced during a study of type 1 and type 2 diabetes patients (dated by TCRdb to between 2015 and 2016). About the full investigation: The cohort comprised some 10 type 1 diabetes patients, a few type 2 diabetes patients and about 6 nondiabetic controls recruited in China. Across the study, CD4+ and CD8+ T cells were positively selected from PBMCs using CD4 or CD8 MicroBeads on MACS columns. A total of 15 million to 20 million paired-end reads were generated across the whole study. In the study, high-throughput sequencing was used to profile TCRbeta repertoires so that type 1 diabetes, type 2 diabetes and nondiabetic individuals could be compared. Type 2 diabetes patients served as a disease comparison group for the type 1 diabetes patients. Comparing approximately 20-cycle and roughly 25-cycle amplification showed similar V gene usage, suggesting similar primer efficiencies and random PCR bias. TCRbeta libraries were sequenced paired-end on Illumina HiSeq 2000 or MiSeq instruments.

TCRdb records Illumina MiSeq as the sequencer. Genomic DNA from sorted T cell subsets served as template for TCRbeta CDR3 amplification. Multiplex PCR with 30 forward and 13 reverse primers amplified the TCRbeta CDR3 region. AMPure XP beads were used to purify the PCR products, after which a second roughly 25-cycle PCR added indices and adaptors. Before sequencing, libraries were gel-purified with the QIAquick Gel Extraction Kit. As for the authors' bioinformatics: Paired-end reads were merged using FLASH and were aligned with IgBLAST to IMGT V, D and J germline references. After reads whose alignment identity to germline references fell below 70% were discarded, more than 9,500,000 reads remained study-wide. IMGT definitions were followed to assign CDR3 boundaries, reading frame and productivity. A highly-expanded clone was defined as any clone making up 1% or more of reads, and normalized Shannon entropy served as the measure of diversity. Unpaired two-tailed t-tests were used to test group differences in Shannon entropy. Clones were called with MiXCR by TCRdb after fastp trimmed the public reads at Q25, and only in-frame beta chains were retained. Each entry is one CDR3 protein sequence, shown with its most common DNA and genes. Here the V and J calls rest on TCRdb's processing, not on the authors' analysis. This sample has fewer than 300,000 distinct CDR3 sequences in its table, and approximately 50% of those were observed once. The ten biggest clones cover about 13% of the sample.

Every diabetic patient fulfilled standard classification criteria for type 1 or type 2 diabetes, and glucose and C-peptide were measured using WHO-recommended methods. Donors with other autoimmune diseases or infections within the previous four weeks were excluded from participation. Roughly 9.5 milliliters of peripheral blood were collected from each participant. PBMCs were isolated with LymphoPrep density separation. General conclusions and limits of the study: High diversity was shown by type 2 diabetes repertoires, and the diversity was significantly greater than that of type 1 diabetes repertoires in both CD4+ and CD8+ T cells. The study groups were not matched for age and gender, which could bias interpretation. Because only a limited number of T2D and control samples were sequenced, some T1D-only HECs might also appear in more T2D or control samples. Type 2 diabetes and control samples had highly correlated V and J gene usage patterns, with an average between-sample correlation of roughly 0.97. Type 2 diabetes patients had few highly-expanded CD4+ clones (median one), and those clones made up a median approximately 4% of reads.

Details on this clonotype: Its antigen target is currently unknown. Per-base qualities were not stored, and no clone one base away is much larger.

V is reduced by 7 bases and J by 4 bases, leaving a spacing of 14 bases between them. The germline V gene yields SGHTA for CDR1 and FQGNSA for CDR2. The cysteine opens and the phenylalanine closes a CDR3 of 13 amino acids. Only CDR3 DNA remains: 39 bases, in frame from the first base. The source material was peripheral blood mononuclear cells (PBMCs). This receptor was identified in a man between 18 and 35 years old with type 2 diabetes. The chain was built from TRBV7-2 and TRBJ2-7, and TRBD2 may be the D gene, going by 7 matching bases. CDR3 reads: CASNVGGLYEQYF. The nucleotide sequence reads as follows: TGTGCCAGCAACGTGGGGGGGCTTTACGAGCAGTACTTC.